The 3 T cell receptor beta chains in this list originate from one sample, sequenced in a study of T cell responses to AZD1222 COVID-19 vaccine. TCRdb's copy holds only in-frame clones and misses some; the assay was immunoSEQ multiplex PCR. The sample lists 140,000 to 150,000 clones; about 90% were seen once. The sequencing used peripheral blood, collected on day 0 of AZD1222 vaccination. The receptors here all came from an adult in good health.

This sequence joins TRBV10-1 and TRBJ2-5; D unresolved. Germline assignment: CDR1 WNHNN and CDR2 SYGVQD (reference sequence). V was pared by 0 bases and J by 3 bases, with 14 bases between. The CDR3 is 16 residues long. The CDR3 bases are TGCGCCAGCAGTGAGTCCATGCGGAGAACAAAAGAGACCCAGTACTTC. Translated: CASSESMRRTKETQYF.

The chain combines TRBV30 with TRBJ1-2; D possibly corresponds to TRBD1 (6 bases). Trimming pared 1 base from V and 12 bases from J, leaving 9 bases between. The germline CDR1 and CDR2 sequences are GTSNPN and SVGIG (reference sequence). CDR3 size: 10 residues. The CDR3 here is CAWSAGAHTF. The CDR3, as DNA: TGTGCCTGGAGTGCAGGGGCCCACACCTTC.

The V gene is TRBV5-1, the J gene TRBJ1-4; D unresolved. The CDR3 totals 15 residues. The germline gives CDR1 SGHRS, CDR2 YFSETQ. V was cut by 3 bases and J by 5 bases, with 14 bases left in between. CDR3 region: CASSSSGNSNEKLFF. DNA of the CDR3: TGCGCCAGCAGCTCTTCTGGGAACTCGAATGAAAAACTGTTTTTT. Full variable domain (outside the CDR3, taken from reference TRBV5-1 and TRBJ1-4): KAGVTQTPRYLIKTRGQQVTLSCSPISGHRSVSWYQQTPGQGLQFLFEYFSETQRNKGNFPGRFSGRQFSNSRSEMNVSTLELGDSALYLCASSSSGNSNEKLFFGSGTQLSVL.